Given below is one T cell receptor (beta chain) in context. From germline, CDR1 is ENHRY and CDR2 SYGVKD. The CDR3 covers 14 residues. Trimming shortened V by 4 bases and J by 1 base, and 7 bases separated the two germline ends. The sample belongs to a study of T-cell reconstitution after alpha-beta-depleted transplantation in children. Preparing the TCRbeta library involved the use of unique molecular identifiers. MiXCR, run by TCRdb on the PCR reads, gives a single entry per CDR3 protein. In the table there are 600,000 to 700,000 distinct CDR3 sequences, under 15% of which are singletons. This sequence was found in a girl aged 2-10 years with congenital amegakaryocytic thrombocytopenia, due to receive a stem cell transplant. Sequences were derived from PBMCs, sampled before TCRalphabeta/CD19-depleted stem cell transplant. V usage is TRBV10-3 and J usage is TRBJ2-2; no firm D call. The CDR3 bases are TGTGCCATCAGTGTCCTCGAGAACACCGGGGAGCTGTTTTTT. Its translation: CAISVLENTGELFF.